This T cell receptor (beta chain) comes out of a study of control samples from healthy donors and cancer patients. Method: immunoSEQ multiplex PCR; TCRdb's copy keeps in-frame clones and lacks some. The table has tens of thousands of clones, around 93% seen once. The CDR3 totals 15 residues. J gave up 7 bases and V 3 bases, and 5 bases lay outside the gene matches. Germline V gene sequence: CDR1 LGHDT, CDR2 YNNKEL (reference sequence). The TCR sequence derives from a woman in her twenties or thirties in good health. The V and J genes are TRBV3-1 (or the pseudogene TRBV3-2) and TRBJ1-6, with 8 bases that match TRBD1. Sequencing input: blood. In nucleotides, the CDR3 is TGTGCCAGCAGCCACCAGGACAGGGACAATTCACCCCTCCACTTT. This translates into CASSHQDRDNSPLHF.